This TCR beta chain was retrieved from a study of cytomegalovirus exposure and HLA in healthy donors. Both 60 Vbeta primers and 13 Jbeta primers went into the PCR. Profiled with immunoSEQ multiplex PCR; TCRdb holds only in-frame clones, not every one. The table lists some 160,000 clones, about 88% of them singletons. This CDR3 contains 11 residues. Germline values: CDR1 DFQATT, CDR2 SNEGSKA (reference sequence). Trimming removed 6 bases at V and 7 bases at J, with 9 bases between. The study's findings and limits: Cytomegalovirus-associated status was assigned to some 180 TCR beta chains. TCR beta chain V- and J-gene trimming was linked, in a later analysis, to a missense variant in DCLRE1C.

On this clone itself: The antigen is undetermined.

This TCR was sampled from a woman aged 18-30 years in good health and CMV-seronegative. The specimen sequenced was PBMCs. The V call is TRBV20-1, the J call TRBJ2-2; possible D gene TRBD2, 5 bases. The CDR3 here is CSATSGGELFF. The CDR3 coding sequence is TGCAGTGCCACAAGCGGCGGGGAGCTGTTTTTT.